This TCR beta chain appears in the sequencing data of a study of regulatory T cells in long-lasting Graves disease. General study results and limits: Peripheral blood alone, not thyroid tissue, underwent study.

Arm-PCR of CDR3 regions with iRepertoire HTBI primers generated TCR beta libraries. TCRdb re-derived calls from the multiplex PCR reads in MiXCR, one entry per CDR3 protein. The sample has about 660,000 distinct CDR3 sequences, 30% seen once; the top ten hold about two fifths. After removal of 8 bases from V and 4 bases from J, the junction contained 2 bases not matched to a gene. CDR1 is SNHLY, CDR2 FYNNEI, per germline. This CDR3 region has 12 residues. Sample time point: persistent/refractory GD, antithyroid drugs over 5 years with positive TRAb. Scientists built the TCR library using RNA that was extracted from PBMCs. This clonotype was detected a few times. The target antigen is unknown.

The clonotype was recovered from a female donor with Graves disease. The source was peripheral blood mononuclear cells (PBMCs), collected when the disease was refractory, from a patient treated with antithyroid drugs. The chain recombines TRBV2 with TRBJ2-7; 10 positions match TRBD1. CDR3 nucleotides: TGTGCCAGCGGACAGGGGGAATACGAGCAGTACTTC. Translation: CASGQGEYEQYF.